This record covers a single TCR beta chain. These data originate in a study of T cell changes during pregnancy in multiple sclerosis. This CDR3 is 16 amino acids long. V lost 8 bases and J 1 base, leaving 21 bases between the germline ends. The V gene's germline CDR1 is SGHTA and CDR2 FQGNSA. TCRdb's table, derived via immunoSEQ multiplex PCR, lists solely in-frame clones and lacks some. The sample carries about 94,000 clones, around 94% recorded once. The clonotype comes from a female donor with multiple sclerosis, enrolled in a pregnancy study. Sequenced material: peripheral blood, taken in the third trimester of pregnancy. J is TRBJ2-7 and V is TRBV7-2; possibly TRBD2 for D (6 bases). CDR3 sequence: CASPPAETSSSYEQYF. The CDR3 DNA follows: TGTGCCAGCCCCCCAGCGGAAACTAGCTCTTCCTACGAGCAGTACTTC.